This record concerns one TCR beta chain sequence. The sample holds one count of this clonotype. No antigen is known for it. No per-base quality is available; no much larger clone lies one base away. One read offers little support. Sequencing used an Illumina HiSeq 2500. Quantitative 5'-RACE with molecular barcodes was the method used to prepare the TCR beta libraries. As for the authors' bioinformatics: A new computational method based on a probabilistic model of VDJ rearrangement was used to identify disease-linked TCR variants. TCRdb reworked the public reads: Q25 trimming with fastp, MiXCR clone assembly, productive beta chains retained. Each record represents a unique CDR3 protein, reported with the most common genes and DNA among its rows. The V and J calls here are based on TCRdb, not the publication. The sample table contains approximately 200,000 distinct CDR3 sequences; only one count was recorded for 9.5% to 15% of them. The biggest ten clones account for 15% to 20% of the sample.

The data derive from a study of CD8 T cells in ankylosing spondylitis (dated by TCRdb to about 2017). Regarding the complete study: To find TCR variants linked to disease, the study profiled T cell receptor beta repertoires in ankylosing spondylitis patients and healthy donors. Samples of peripheral blood were taken, and for ankylosing spondylitis patients, synovial fluid was collected as well. The whole study cohort included about a hundred healthy donors and about two dozen ankylosing spondylitis patients.

General study outcomes and caveats: Some motif variants had previously been reported in the synovial fluid and blood of reactive arthritis patients, which suggests shared mechanisms of disease initiation. In peripheral blood, the disease-linked clones were found at relatively low frequencies and had a CD8+ phenotype. A TCR beta motif of several highly homologous amino acid variants appeared characteristic of blood from ankylosing spondylitis patients. Significant enrichment of the disease-linked clones was reported in matched synovial fluid samples from ankylosing spondylitis patients.

Sequencing input: blood, either unsorted or a sorted T cell fraction (not recorded which). The receptor's source is a male donor with ankylosing spondylitis or in good health (not recorded which).

Read as DNA, the sequence is TGTGCCAGCAGGTCAGGGGGATACAATCAGCCCCAGCATTTT. Its translation reads: CASRSGGYNQPQHF. The receptor chain draws on TRBV6-1 and TRBJ1-5, with 7 bases aligning to TRBD1. Trimmed from V: 6 bases; trimmed from J: 3 bases; junction bases lacking a gene match: 5. In the germline V gene, CDR1 corresponds to MNHNS and CDR2 to SASEGT. From the cysteine through the phenylalanine, the CDR3 covers 14 amino acids. The CDR3 DNA has 42 bases and is translated from base 1.